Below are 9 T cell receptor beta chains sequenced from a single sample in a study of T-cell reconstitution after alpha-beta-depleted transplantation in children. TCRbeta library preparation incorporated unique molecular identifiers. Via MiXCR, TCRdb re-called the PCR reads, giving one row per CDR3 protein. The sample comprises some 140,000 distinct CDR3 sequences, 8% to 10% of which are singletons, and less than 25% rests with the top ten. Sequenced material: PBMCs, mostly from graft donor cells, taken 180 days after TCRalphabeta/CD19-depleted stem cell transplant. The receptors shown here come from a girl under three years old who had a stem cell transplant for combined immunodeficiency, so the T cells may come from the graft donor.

CDR3 loop: CASSPQAKGSTDTQYF. CDR3 coding DNA: TGTGCCAGCTCCCCCCAAGCTAAGGGGAGCACAGATACGCAGTATTTT. The chain combines TRBV18 with TRBJ2-3, with D possibly TRBD1 on 5 matching bases. The CDR3 has 16 residues. Germline V lookup: CDR1 KGHSH, CDR2 LQKENI. V gave up 6 bases and J gave up 0 bases, with 16 bases separating them.

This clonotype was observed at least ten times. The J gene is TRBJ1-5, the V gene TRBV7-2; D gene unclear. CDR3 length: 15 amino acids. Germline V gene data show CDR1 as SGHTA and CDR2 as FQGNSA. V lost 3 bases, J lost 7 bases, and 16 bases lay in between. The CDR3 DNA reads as TGTGCCAGCAGCTTTCGAATCGGGCGGGGACAGCCCCAGCATTTT. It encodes CASSFRIGRGQPQHF. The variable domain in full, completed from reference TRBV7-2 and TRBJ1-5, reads GAGVSQSPSNKVTEKGKDVELRCDPISGHTALYWYRQSLGQGLEFLIYFQGNSAPDKSGLPSDRFSAERTGGSVSTLTIQRTQQEDSAVYLCASSFRIGRGQPQHFGDGTRLSIL.

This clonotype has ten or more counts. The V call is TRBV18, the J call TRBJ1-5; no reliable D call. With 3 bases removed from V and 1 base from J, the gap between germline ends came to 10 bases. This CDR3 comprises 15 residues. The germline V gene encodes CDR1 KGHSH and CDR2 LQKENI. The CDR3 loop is CASSPGEGSNQPQHF. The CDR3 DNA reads TGTGCCAGCTCACCTGGAGAGGGAAGCAATCAGCCCCAGCATTTT.

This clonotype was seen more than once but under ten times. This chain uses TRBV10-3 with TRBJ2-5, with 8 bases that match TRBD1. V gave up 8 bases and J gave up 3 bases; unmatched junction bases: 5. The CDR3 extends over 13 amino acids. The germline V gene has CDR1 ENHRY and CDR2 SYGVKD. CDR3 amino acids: CAIRDRSEETQYF. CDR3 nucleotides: TGTGCCATCCGGGACAGGTCCGAAGAGACCCAGTACTTC.

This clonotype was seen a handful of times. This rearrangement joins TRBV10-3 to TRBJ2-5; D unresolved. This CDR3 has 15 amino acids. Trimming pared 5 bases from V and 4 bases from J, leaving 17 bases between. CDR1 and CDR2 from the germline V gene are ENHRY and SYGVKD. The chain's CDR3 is CAISLDGRLRETQYF. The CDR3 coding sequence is TGTGCCATCAGTCTCGACGGACGCCTCCGAGAGACCCAGTACTTC.

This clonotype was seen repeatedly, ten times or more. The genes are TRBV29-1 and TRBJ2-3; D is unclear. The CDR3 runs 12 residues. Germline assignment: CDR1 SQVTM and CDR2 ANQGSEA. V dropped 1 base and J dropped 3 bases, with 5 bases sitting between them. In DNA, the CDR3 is TGCAGCGTTGAAGGGTGGACAGATACGCAGTATTTT. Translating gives CSVEGWTDTQYF.

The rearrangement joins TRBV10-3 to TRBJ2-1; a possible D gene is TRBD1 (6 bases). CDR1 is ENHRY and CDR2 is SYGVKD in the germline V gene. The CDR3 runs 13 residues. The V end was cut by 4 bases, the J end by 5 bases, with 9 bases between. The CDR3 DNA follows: TGTGCCATCAGTGCGTGGGACAACAATGAGCAGTTCTTC. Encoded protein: CAISAWDNNEQFF.

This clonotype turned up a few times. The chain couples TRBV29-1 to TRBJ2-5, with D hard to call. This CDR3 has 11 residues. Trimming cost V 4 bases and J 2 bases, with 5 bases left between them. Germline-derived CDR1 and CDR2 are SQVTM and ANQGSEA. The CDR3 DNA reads TGCAGCGTTGGGATTCAAGAGACCCAGTACTTC. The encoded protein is CSVGIQETQYF.

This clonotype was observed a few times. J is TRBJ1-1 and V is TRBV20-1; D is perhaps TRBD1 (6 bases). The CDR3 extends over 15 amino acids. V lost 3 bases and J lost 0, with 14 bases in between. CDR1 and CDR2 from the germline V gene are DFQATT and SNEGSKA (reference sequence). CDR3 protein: CSARAKTGLNTEAFF. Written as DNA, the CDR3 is TGCAGTGCTAGGGCCAAGACAGGCCTGAACACTGAAGCTTTCTTT.